One sample yielded the 18 T cell receptor beta chains listed below, sequenced in a study of blood T cell repertoires in COVID-19. TCRdb's table, derived via immunoSEQ multiplex PCR, lists solely in-frame clones and lacks some. The table lists tens of thousands of clones, around 73% of them singletons. The sample comprised peripheral blood. The receptors were sampled from a man in his 70s with acute or convalescent COVID-19.

In DNA form, the CDR3 reads TGTGCCACCAGTGGGACTACGAACACCGGGGAGCTGTTTTTT. Its protein product is CATSGTTNTGELFF. The chain combines TRBV24-1 with TRBJ2-2, with TRBD2 as a possible D gene (6 bases). Germline assignment: CDR1 KGHDR and CDR2 SFDVKD. V lost 5 bases to trimming and J lost 0 bases, with 6 bases between them. The CDR3 extends over 14 amino acids.

This chain uses TRBV7-8 with TRBJ1-5; TRBD1 matches at 9 bases. The CDR3 spans 15 residues. Trimming at V came to 3 bases and at J to 7 bases, leaving 7 bases not matched to a gene. The germline CDR1 and CDR2 sequences are SGHVS and FQNEAQ. In nucleotides, the CDR3 is TGTGCCAGCAGCTTCCAAACAGGGGGCGGCCAGCCCCAGCATTTT. Its translation: CASSFQTGGGQPQHF. The entire variable domain, with the rest obtained from reference TRBV7-8 and TRBJ1-5, is as follows: GAGVSQSPRYKVAKRGQDVALRCDPISGHVSLFWYQQALGQGPEFLTYFQNEAQLDKSGLPSDRFFAERPEGSVSTLKIQRTQQEDSAVYLCASSFQTGGGQPQHFGDGTRLSIL.

This rearrangement joins TRBV28 to TRBJ2-1; 11 bases fit TRBD2. Germline loops: CDR1 MDHEN, CDR2 SYDVKM. V was pared by 6 bases and J by 12 bases, with 10 bases of the junction left unmatched. CDR3 length: 14 residues. CDR3 residues: CASSPTQTSGRQFF. For the CDR3, the DNA is TGTGCCAGCAGCCCAACCCAAACTAGCGGGAGGCAGTTCTTC.

The J gene is TRBJ1-2, the V gene TRBV6-2 or TRBV6-3, with 9 bases matching TRBD1. V lost 6 bases to trimming and J lost 1 base; unmatched junction nucleotides: 6. The CDR3 spans 15 residues. CDR1 and CDR2 (germline): MNHEY, SVGEGT. CDR3 in DNA: TGTGCCAGCAGCCGGCGGGACAGGGATAACTATGGCTACACCTTC. As protein: CASSRRDRDNYGYTF.

The rearrangement links TRBV10-3 to TRBJ2-3; no clear D. Germline V gene lookup returns CDR1 ENHRY and CDR2 SYGVKD. Deletions cut 0 bases from V and 1 base from J, with 8 bases between. This CDR3 spans 15 amino acids. Written as DNA, the CDR3 is TGTGCCATCAGTGAGTCTGGGCAGGGCACAGATACGCAGTATTTT. Translation: CAISESGQGTDTQYF.

The V call is TRBV7-2, the J call TRBJ1-1; 7 bases align to TRBD1. Losses at the gene ends were 4 bases for V and 4 bases for J; bases not matched to a gene: 15. The CDR3 has 17 amino acids. Germline CDR1 SGHTA, CDR2 FQGNSA. Here the CDR3 DNA reads TGTGCCAGCAGCTCCTGGGGACAGACCGTTTGGGTCACTGAAGCTTTCTTT. The encoded protein is CASSSWGQTVWVTEAFF.

The chain joins TRBV27 to TRBJ2-7; D uncertain. This CDR3 region has 13 residues. The V end lost 0 bases, the J end lost 3 bases, and 6 bases lay between the germline ends. Germline V gene data show CDR1 as MNHEY and CDR2 as SMNVEV (reference sequence). In nucleotides, the CDR3 is TGTGCCAGCAGTTTATCGGCATTCTACGAGCAGTACTTC. Protein: CASSLSAFYEQYF.

The rearrangement links TRBV11-3 to TRBJ2-5; D is ambiguous. CDR3 length: 14 amino acids. Between the trimmed V and J ends, which lost 0 bases and 5 bases, there was a span of 10 bases. The germline gives CDR1 SGHNT, CDR2 YENEEA. The CDR3 nucleotides are TGTGCCAGCAGCTTAGATTATTCGTCGGAGACCCAGTACTTC. Its protein is CASSLDYSSETQYF.

This chain uses TRBV14 with TRBJ1-3, with 9 bases that match TRBD1. The CDR3 extends over 16 amino acids. V shed 4 bases, J shed 0 bases, and the junction held 4 bases outside the gene matches. CDR1 and CDR2 (germline): SGHDN, FVKESK. CDR3 amino acids: CASSPRDRVSGNTIYF. Here the CDR3 DNA reads TGTGCCAGCAGCCCCCGGGACAGGGTCTCTGGAAACACCATATATTTT. Supplemented by reference TRBV14 and TRBJ1-3, the full variable domain reads EAGVTQFPSHSVIEKGQTVTLRCDPISGHDNLYWYRRVMGKEIKFLLHFVKESKQDESGMPNNRFLAERTGGTYSTLKVQPAELEDSGVYFCASSPRDRVSGNTIYFGEGSWLTVV.

The chain carries TRBV5-1 and TRBJ2-7; 7 bases map to TRBD2. The V and J ends lost 0 bases and 2 bases, in that order; junction bases with no gene match: 5. This CDR3 is built from 15 residues. Germline CDR1 SGHRS, CDR2 YFSETQ. The CDR3 loop is CASSLGAGRTYEQYF. The CDR3 DNA sequence: TGCGCCAGCAGCTTGGGAGCGGGACGAACCTACGAGCAGTACTTC.

The genes are TRBV27 and TRBJ2-7, with 7 nucleotides matching TRBD1. Germline lookup yields CDR1 MNHEY and CDR2 SMNVEV (reference sequence). With V trimmed by 5 bases and J by 4 bases, 11 bases remained unmatched. CDR3 size: 15 residues. CDR3 protein: CASSPSGTVTYEQYF. CDR3 in DNA: TGTGCCAGCAGTCCATCCGGGACAGTCACTTACGAGCAGTACTTC.

This chain uses TRBV6-5 with TRBJ1-1; maybe TRBD1 (6 bases). With 6 bases removed from V and 0 bases from J, the gap between germline ends came to 8 bases. The length of the CDR3 is 13 residues. Germline loops: CDR1 MNHEY, CDR2 SVGAGI. CDR3 residues: CASSGQLNTEAFF. CDR3 coding DNA: TGTGCCAGCAGCGGACAGTTGAACACTGAAGCTTTCTTT.

V is TRBV2 and J is TRBJ2-1; 9 nucleotides agree with TRBD2. Germline CDR1 reads SNHLY; CDR2 reads FYNNEI. CDR3 length equals 16 residues. Germline trimming cut 7 bases from V and 0 bases from J; bases unmatched to any gene: 7. The CDR3 sequence: CASKGSGGSSYNEQFF. The DNA of the CDR3 is TGTGCCAGCAAAGGGAGCGGGGGGAGCTCCTACAATGAGCAGTTCTTC.

This rearrangement joins TRBV6-2 or TRBV6-3 to TRBJ1-1, with TRBD1 matching 7 bases. Germline CDR1 and CDR2: MNHEY and SVGEGT. This CDR3 region has 13 residues. Losses at the gene ends were 0 bases for V and 14 bases for J; bases not matched to a gene: 9. The CDR3 is CASSYSTLQGLFF. The DNA for the CDR3 is TGTGCCAGCAGTTACTCGACATTACAGGGGTTGTTCTTT.

The V and J genes are TRBV3-1 (or the pseudogene TRBV3-2) and TRBJ2-4, with 10 bases that match TRBD1. The germline V gene has CDR1 LGHDT and CDR2 YNNKEL (reference sequence). CDR3 length: 19 amino acids. The V gene end was trimmed by 2 bases and the J gene end by 2 bases; junction bases not matched to a gene: 12. CDR3 in amino acids: CASSQRYSGQGGTKNIQYF. CDR3 in DNA: TGTGCCAGCAGCCAACGCTATAGCGGACAGGGGGGTACCAAAAACATTCAGTACTTC.

This chain joins TRBV5-1 and TRBJ1-1; possible D gene TRBD1, 5 bases. The V gene's germline CDR1 is SGHRS and CDR2 YFSETQ. The CDR3 totals 15 residues. V lost 0 bases, J lost 1 base, and 10 bases lay in between. This chain's CDR3 is CASSLGQGSNTEAFF. CDR3 sequence (DNA): TGCGCCAGCAGCTTGGGCCAGGGTTCGAACACTGAAGCTTTCTTT.

The rearrangement links TRBV6-5 to TRBJ1-2; tentatively, D is TRBD1 (5 bases). The V gene's germline CDR1 is MNHEY and CDR2 SVGAGI. V dropped 6 bases and J dropped 2 bases, with 16 bases sitting between them. The CDR3 sequence is 15 residues long. The CDR3 coding sequence is TGTGCCAGCAGCCGTGGACAAACCCCGAACTATGGCTACACCTTC. The encoded protein is CASSRGQTPNYGYTF.

The genes are TRBV28 and TRBJ2-3; 9 positions match TRBD2. Germline assignment: CDR1 MDHEN and CDR2 SYDVKM. The trim removed 7 bases at V and 7 bases at J, leaving 12 bases unmatched. CDR3 length: 15 amino acids. The CDR3, as DNA: TGTGCCAGCACTCCACCGAATCTAGCGGGGAATACGCAGTATTTT. As protein: CASTPPNLAGNTQYF. Combining the CDR3 with reference TRBV28 and TRBJ2-3 gives the whole variable domain DVKVTQSSRYLVKRTGEKVFLECVQDMDHENMFWYRQDPGLGLRLIYFSYDVKMKEKGDIPEGYSVSREKKERFSLILESASTNQTSMYLCASTPPNLAGNTQYFGPGTRLTVL.